This T cell receptor (beta chain) originates from a study of cytomegalovirus exposure and HLA in healthy donors. Whole-study findings and limits: In vitro experiments confirmed that three CMV-associated chains were specific for CMV antigens.

The 120-subject validation cohort, separate from the 666-subject first cohort, included the donors. Concerning this clone itself: The antigen is undetermined.

CDR3 length equals 13 residues. Germline trimming cut 9 bases from V and 5 bases from J; bases unmatched to any gene: 9. Germline V gene data show CDR1 as MDHEN and CDR2 as SYDVKM. The data were produced by immunoSEQ multiplex PCR, yet TCRdb's version contains in-frame clones alone and is incomplete. Among 150,000 or so clones listed, 70% to 90% were seen once. The specimen was PBMCs. This chain uses TRBV28 with TRBJ2-5; 7 positions match TRBD2. The clonotype comes from a woman in her thirties in good health and CMV-seropositive. The CDR3 here is CASLARGGETQYF. As DNA, the CDR3 is TGTGCCAGTTTAGCGAGGGGAGGGGAGACCCAGTACTTC.